These T cell receptor beta chains were read from a single sample in a study of T cell repertoires in cytomegalovirus infection. These TCRs' antigens remain unknown. From the reads, TCRdb called clonotypes with MiXCR, one entry per CDR3 protein. The sample has some 940,000 distinct CDR3 sequences; about a third are singletons. The sample in question was cultured CD8+ T cells from PBMCs, obtained from culture after CMV antigen stimulation. The receptors stem from a human donor in good health (CMV status not recorded). Some clones in this sample may be carry-over from other donors' samples. The CDR3 runs from the conserved cysteine through the conserved F or W. D genes are given only for firm matches. The size entry is marked missing in some rows and otherwise reads once, few, many or a size class.

TRBJ2-3,few,TRBV12-3/TRBV12-4,TRBD1,CASSLIGQGLSTDTQYF,TGTGCCAGCAGTTTGATCGGACAGGGATTGAGCACAGATACGCAGTATTTT
TRBJ1-1,-,TRBV5-1,-,CASSGWDGALNTEAFF,TGCGCCAGCAGCGGGTGGGACGGGGCCTTGAACACTGAAGCTTTCTTT
TRBJ2-2,few,TRBV6-2/TRBV6-3,TRBD1,CASSNGQGAVTGELFF,TGTGCCAGCAGTAACGGACAGGGGGCTGTCACCGGGGAGCTGTTTTTT
TRBJ2-4,-,TRBV6-2/TRBV6-3,-,CASSYGRASAKNIQYF,TGTGCCAGCAGTTACGGCAGGGCTTCTGCCAAAAACATTCAGTACTTC
TRBJ1-1,-,TRBV19,-,CASSCRDKNTEAFF,TGTGCCAGTAGTTGCCGGGACAAGAACACTGAAGCTTTCTTT
TRBJ2-5,-,TRBV7-9,TRBD2,CASSLGLAGDGQETQYF,TGTGCCAGCAGCTTGGGTCTAGCGGGAGATGGGCAAGAGACCCAGTACTTC
TRBJ2-3,-,TRBV27,-,CASSFTSSSTDTQYF,TGTGCCAGCAGTTTCACGTCCTCTAGCACAGATACGCAGTATTTT
TRBJ1-3,many,TRBV9,-,CASSVEGLTGNTIYF,TGTGCCAGCAGCGTAGAAGGGTTGACTGGAAACACCATATATTTT
TRBJ2-7,few,TRBV7-9,-,CASSLPTGSYEQYF,TGTGCCAGCAGCTTACCAACTGGTTCCTACGAGCAGTACTTC
TRBJ1-1,-,TRBV12-3/TRBV12-4,TRBD1,CASSAYRGLDFEAFF,TGTGCCAGCAGTGCTTACAGGGGGCTCGACTTTGAAGCTTTCTTT
TRBJ2-2,-,TRBV6-5,-,CASSSAWNTGELFF,TGTGCCAGCAGTTCCGCCTGGAACACCGGGGAGCTGTTTTTT
TRBJ1-1,-,TRBV6-1,TRBD1,CASSHTGTGNTEAFF,TGTGCCAGCAGCCATACCGGGACAGGGAACACTGAAGCTTTCTTT
TRBJ1-1,many,TRBV7-3,TRBD1,CASSSRTGGATEAFF,TGTGCCAGCAGCTCCCGGACAGGGGGCGCGACTGAAGCTTTCTTT
TRBJ1-5,many,TRBV7-8,-,CASSLPRATSVENQPQHF,TGTGCCAGCAGCTTGCCCCGCGCGACCAGTGTGGAAAATCAGCCCCAGCATTTT
TRBJ2-7,many,TRBV7-6,TRBD2,CASSPWLAGDYEQYF,TGTGCCAGCAGCCCTTGGCTAGCGGGGGATTACGAGCAGTACTTC
TRBJ2-7,few,TRBV12-3/TRBV12-4,-,CASSFSLDVALIYEQYF,TGTGCCAGCAGTTTCTCGTTGGATGTAGCCCTAATCTACGAGCAGTACTTC
TRBJ1-2,few,TRBV4-1,-,CASSQVKGYSDGYTF,TGTGCCAGCAGCCAAGTGAAGGGGTACTCTGATGGCTACACCTTC
TRBJ2-1,few,TRBV24-1,-,CAAATELGEQFF,TGTGCCGCGGCAACAGAGCTGGGTGAGCAGTTCTTC
TRBJ2-2,few,TRBV6-2/TRBV6-3,-,CASSYGRELFF,TGTGCCAGCAGTTACGGGCGGGAGCTGTTTTTT
TRBJ2-2,-,TRBV6-5,TRBD1,CASSYGTATGELFF,TGTGCCAGCAGTTACGGGACAGCCACCGGGGAGCTGTTTTTT
TRBJ2-2,many,TRBV7-3,-,CASSLPPGSNTGELFF,TGTGCCAGCAGCTTGCCCCCGGGCTCGAACACCGGGGAGCTGTTTTTT
TRBJ1-1,-,TRBV28,-,CASSFSYLDLDTEAFF,TGTGCCAGCAGTTTTTCTTATCTGGACCTTGACACTGAAGCTTTCTTT
TRBJ1-1,-,TRBV11-3,-,CASSSRAGVNTEAFF,TGTGCCAGCAGCTCTCGAGCGGGGGTGAACACTGAAGCTTTCTTT
TRBJ1-6,few,TRBV27,-,CASTEVLQGGSPLHF,TGTGCCAGCACTGAGGTTTTGCAGGGCGGGTCACCCCTCCACTTT
TRBJ2-3,-,TRBV4-1,TRBD1,CASSPLQGTDLATQYF,TGCGCCAGCAGCCCCCTCCAGGGGACAGACCTTGCTACGCAGTATTTT
TRBJ1-1,once,TRBV28,-,CASSWTTEMNTEAFF,TGTGCCAGCAGTTGGACGACAGAGATGAACACTGAAGCTTTCTTT
TRBJ2-5,-,TRBV27,-,CASSKTQILEETQYF,TGTGCCAGCAGTAAGACACAGATACTCGAAGAGACCCAGTACTTC
TRBJ2-1,few,TRBV6-2/TRBV6-3,-,CASSYSSGLDEQFF,TGTGCCAGCAGTTACTCGTCTGGGCTTGACGAGCAGTTCTTC
TRBJ2-1,few,TRBV19,TRBD1,CASSIESTGGFYNEQFF,TGTGCCAGTAGTATAGAGTCGACAGGGGGGTTCTACAATGAGCAGTTCTTC
TRBJ2-3,-,TRBV4-3,TRBD2,CASTKRGGPSSADTQYF,TGCGCCAGCACAAAGCGGGGGGGCCCTTCGTCGGCAGATACGCAGTATTTT